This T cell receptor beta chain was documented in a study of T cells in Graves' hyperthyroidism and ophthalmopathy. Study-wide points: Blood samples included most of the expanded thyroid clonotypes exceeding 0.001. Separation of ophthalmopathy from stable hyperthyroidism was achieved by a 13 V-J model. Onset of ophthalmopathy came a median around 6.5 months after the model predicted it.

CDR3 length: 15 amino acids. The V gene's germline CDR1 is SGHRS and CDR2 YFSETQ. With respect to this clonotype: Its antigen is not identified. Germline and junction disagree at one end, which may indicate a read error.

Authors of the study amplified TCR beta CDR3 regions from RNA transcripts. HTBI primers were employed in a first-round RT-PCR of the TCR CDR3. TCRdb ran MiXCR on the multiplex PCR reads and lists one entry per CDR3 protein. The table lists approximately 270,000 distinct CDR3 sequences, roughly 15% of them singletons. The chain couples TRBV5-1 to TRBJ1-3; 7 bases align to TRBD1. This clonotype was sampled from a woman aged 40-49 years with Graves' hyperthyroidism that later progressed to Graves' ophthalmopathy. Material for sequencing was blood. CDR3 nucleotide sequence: TGCGCCAGCGCATCAGGGGGAACCTCTGGAGACACCATATATTTT. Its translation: CASASGGTSGDTIYF.